This T cell receptor (beta chain) was recorded in a study of T cells in Graves' hyperthyroidism and ophthalmopathy. Study-level findings and limits: A model built on 13 V-J features separated ophthalmopathy from stable hyperthyroidism. The majority of expanded thyroid clonotypes above 0.001 also appeared in blood. Ophthalmopathy, as predicted by the model, came a median around 6.7 months after the prediction.

Trimming removed 6 bases at V and 11 bases at J, with 29 bases between. Germline loops: CDR1 DFQATT, CDR2 SNEGSKA (reference sequence). The CDR3 consists of 16 residues. Used for diagnoses were clinical symptoms, serum thyroxine and TRAb, thyroid ultrasound and orbital computed tomography. TCR beta CDR3 sequences were amplified from RNA transcripts. Initially, a first-round RT-PCR of the TCR CDR3 employed the HTBI primer set. TCRdb reprocessed the multiplex PCR reads with MiXCR, giving one entry per CDR3 protein. The sample records roughly 500,000 distinct CDR3 sequences, about 43% being singletons. A remark on this clonotype: No antigen is known for it.

The sequencing sample was made of peripheral blood or thyroid tissue (not recorded which). This chain connects TRBV20-1 to TRBJ1-5; no clear D. This TCR came from an adult woman with Graves' disease, either hyperthyroidism or ophthalmopathy (not recorded which). This chain's CDR3 is CSASPVLAGGRETQHF. CDR3 DNA sequence: TGCAGTGCGAGTCCCGTGCTAGCGGGAGGACGGGAGACCCAGCATTTT.